This T cell receptor beta chain was captured by sequencing in a study of blood T cells in healthy people across ages. Per the germline V gene, CDR1 is MGHRA and CDR2 is YSYEKL. The CDR3 covers 14 residues. V gave up 1 base and J gave up 6 bases, with 10 bases separating them. No fewer than 6 million PBMCs went into each sample. Study results and limitations: There was a strong correlation between TCR beta diversity and naive T cell percentage. There were more naive CD4+ cells and higher diversity in long-lived donors than in aged donors. Changes seen in expanded clonotypes were possibly confounded by donor CMV status left unknown.

Points on this clonotype: The antigen is unknown.

Using a J-beta primer mix together with a sample-barcoded 5' primer, a second PCR was run for roughly 7 to 11 cycles. Each CDR3 protein gets one entry after TCRdb re-called the 5' RACE reads with MiXCR. This table has about 1.4 million distinct CDR3 sequences, 59% appearing once. Sequenced input: blood. The chain is built from TRBV4-1 and TRBJ2-1; D gene unclear. This TCR derives from a man aged 18 to 29 in good health. For the CDR3, the DNA is TGCGCCAGCAGCCAAGCCCCCCCCGGCAATGAGCAGTTCTTC. Protein product: CASSQAPPGNEQFF.